The 25 T cell receptor beta chains given below trace back to one sample, sequenced in a study of cytomegalovirus exposure and HLA in healthy donors. The method was immunoSEQ multiplex PCR; TCRdb's version includes in-frame clones alone and lacks a portion of them. The profile shows some 150,000 clones, around nine tenths of them singletons. The sample comprised PBMCs. These receptors were collected from a man between 18 and 35 years old in good health and CMV-seropositive.

The chain combines TRBV7-8 with TRBJ1-6; D uncertain. Germline V CDR1 and CDR2: SGHVS, FQNEAQ. The CDR3 length is 13 residues. Trimming stripped 2 bases from V and 7 bases from J, with 6 bases between. The CDR3, as DNA: TGTGCCAGCAGCTTATGGGAGAATTCACCCCTCCACTTT. Amino acid sequence: CASSLWENSPLHF.

The chain combines TRBV27 with TRBJ2-5, with D perhaps TRBD2 (5 bases). V was shortened by 0 bases and J by 5 bases, with 10 bases between the two germline ends. This CDR3 contains 14 residues. The germline V gene encodes CDR1 MNHEY and CDR2 SMNVEV (reference sequence). The CDR3: CASSLSSVGETQYF. The CDR3 DNA is TGTGCCAGCAGTTTATCTAGCGTGGGGGAGACCCAGTACTTC.

The chain links TRBV19 to TRBJ2-1, with D perhaps matching TRBD2 (5 bases). This CDR3 spans 18 amino acids. Trimming stripped 3 bases from V and 2 bases from J, with 20 bases between. CDR1 LNHDA and CDR2 SQIVND come from the germline V gene (reference sequence). CDR3 in amino acids: CASSISRGTLLTYNEQFF. The CDR3 coding sequence is TGTGCCAGTAGTATTAGTCGGGGTACCCTCCTTACCTACAATGAGCAGTTCTTC.

V usage is TRBV13 and J usage is TRBJ2-7, with 8 bases matching TRBD2. This CDR3 spans 15 amino acids. Trimming took 5 bases from V and 6 from J; bases not matched to a gene: 12. CDR1 and CDR2 from the germline V gene are PRHDT and FYEKMQ (reference sequence). CDR3: CASSQWREEGLEQYF. In nucleotides, the CDR3 is TGTGCCAGCAGCCAGTGGCGGGAGGAAGGGCTCGAGCAGTACTTC.

This chain connects TRBV19 to TRBJ1-3; no reliable D call. Germline CDR1 is LNHDA and CDR2 is SQIVND (reference sequence). Trimming pared 0 bases from V and 6 bases from J, leaving 9 bases between. There are 14 residues in the CDR3. The CDR3 region is CASSIEVEENTIYF. For the CDR3, the DNA is TGTGCCAGTAGTATAGAGGTAGAGGAAAACACCATATATTTT.

This clone was seen a few times. The chain links TRBV7-2 to TRBJ2-1, with D unresolved. The CDR3 contains 12 residues. The germline V and J ends were trimmed by 2 bases and 9 bases, with 8 bases remaining between them. CDR1 is SGHTA and CDR2 is FQGNSA in the germline V gene. CDR3 loop: CASSLRVGEQFF. The CDR3 nucleotides are TGTGCCAGCAGCTTACGAGTCGGTGAGCAGTTCTTC.

Worth noting for this clone: Other nucleotide sequences in the sample specify the same CDR3. The V call is TRBV27, the J call TRBJ2-3; unclear D gene. Trimming stripped 5 bases from V and 2 bases from J, with 2 bases between. The CDR3 consists of 11 residues. CDR1 and CDR2 from the germline V gene are MNHEY and SMNVEV (reference sequence). DNA for the CDR3: TGTGCCAGCAGTCACACAGATACGCAGTATTTT. It is translated as CASSHTDTQYF.

This rearrangement joins TRBV6-5 to TRBJ2-1, with 11 nucleotides matching TRBD2. Looked up from germline, CDR1 is MNHEY and CDR2 is SVGAGI. V shed 6 bases, J shed 7 bases, and the junction held 8 bases outside the gene matches. The CDR3 runs to 15 residues. CDR3 sequence (DNA): TGTGCCAGCAGCATAATAGCGGGGGGGAGAAATGAGCAGTTCTTC. It specifies CASSIIAGGRNEQFF.

This clone came up a few times. The chain combines TRBV28 with TRBJ1-1; D is unclear. Trimming left V 8 bases short and J 1 base short, with 17 bases between. The CDR3 has 15 residues. Germline V gene data show CDR1 as MDHEN and CDR2 as SYDVKM. The CDR3 DNA reads TGTGCCAGCGGACCAATCCGGGATTCGAACACTGAAGCTTTCTTT. It yields the protein CASGPIRDSNTEAFF.

This chain uses TRBV5-6 with TRBJ2-7, with a possible D match to TRBD2 (5 bases). The CDR3 length is 19 residues. Deletions cut 4 bases from V and 0 bases from J, with 26 bases between. Germline V gives CDR1 SGHDT, CDR2 YYEEEE. The CDR3: CASSPAPLSAASYSYEQYF. The CDR3 bases are TGTGCCAGCAGCCCGGCTCCTTTGTCTGCGGCTAGCTACTCCTACGAGCAGTACTTC.

The gene calls are TRBV4-1 and TRBJ2-1; D is ambiguous. The V gene's germline CDR1 is MGHRA and CDR2 YSYEKL. The CDR3 has 16 amino acids. Trimming pared 1 base from V and 3 bases from J, leaving 13 bases between. CDR3 region: CASSQAIPTFYNEQFF. CDR3 sequence (DNA): TGCGCCAGCAGCCAAGCTATCCCTACCTTCTACAATGAGCAGTTCTTC.

The chain carries TRBV29-1 and TRBJ2-7; 7 bases agree with TRBD1. The CDR3 is 13 residues long. Germline CDR1 is SQVTM and CDR2 is ANQGSEA. After removal of 4 bases from V and 1 base from J, the junction contained 4 bases not matched to a gene. For the CDR3, the DNA is TGCAGCGTTGCCCGGGACAGTTCCTACGAGCAGTACTTC. Translated: CSVARDSSYEQYF.

CDR3 region: CASWTGANTEAFF. For the CDR3, the DNA is TGCGCCAGCTGGACAGGGGCGAACACTGAAGCTTTCTTT. This chain joins TRBV10-2 and TRBJ1-1, with TRBD1 matching over 9 bases. The CDR3 runs 13 residues. Germline lookup yields CDR1 WSHSY and CDR2 SAAADI. The V segment lost 8 bases and the J segment 1 base; nucleotides outside the gene matches: 2.

The chain employs TRBV28 and TRBJ2-7, with 11 nucleotides matching TRBD2. Losses at the gene ends were 6 bases for V and 2 bases for J; bases not matched to a gene: 6. The germline V gene has CDR1 MDHEN and CDR2 SYDVKM. This CDR3 has 15 residues. The CDR3 DNA reads as TGTGCCAGCAGCGGGACTAGCGGCAGAACCTACGAGCAGTACTTC. Translation: CASSGTSGRTYEQYF.

The CDR3 DNA reads as TGTGCCAGCAGACCGATAGCGGCTAGCTCCTACAATGAGCAGTTCTTC. It encodes CASRPIAASSYNEQFF. The V call is TRBV27, the J call TRBJ2-1; D is perhaps TRBD2 (6 bases). Trimming stripped 6 bases from V and 0 bases from J, with 15 bases between. CDR3 length: 16 amino acids. Per the germline V gene, CDR1 is MNHEY and CDR2 is SMNVEV (reference sequence).

This clone was counted once. The chain combines TRBV27 with TRBJ2-2; D is possibly TRBD2 (6 bases). Germline V CDR1 and CDR2: MNHEY, SMNVEV (reference sequence). There are 14 residues in the CDR3. Trimming took off 1 base at V and 5 bases at J, with 8 bases between the two ends. DNA of the CDR3: TGTGCCAGCAGTTTATGGGGGAGGACCGGGGAGCTGTTTTTT. Encoded protein: CASSLWGRTGELFF.

The V call is TRBV19, the J call TRBJ1-2; weak D call: TRBD1 (5 bases). Germline V gene data show CDR1 as LNHDA and CDR2 as SQIVND (reference sequence). This CDR3 comprises 16 residues. Trimming removed 7 bases from V and 6 bases from J, with 24 bases in between. Here the CDR3 reads CASTAPPQGTWNGYTF. The CDR3 bases are TGTGCCAGTACCGCACCCCCGCAGGGTACCTGGAATGGCTACACCTTC.

The rearrangement uses TRBV7-9 and TRBJ2-7; D ambiguous. Germline loops: CDR1 SEHNR, CDR2 FQNEAQ (reference sequence). This CDR3 comprises 13 residues. V lost 0 bases and J lost 5, with 8 bases in between. CDR3 sequence (DNA): TGTGCCAGCAGCTTAGCGGGCTCGGACGAGCAGTACTTC. It translates to CASSLAGSDEQYF.

The chain employs TRBV20-1 and TRBJ2-1; D gene unclear. V was pared by 6 bases and J by 12 bases, with 15 bases between. Germline CDR1 DFQATT, CDR2 SNEGSKA (reference sequence). This CDR3 contains 11 residues. CDR3 nucleotide sequence: TGCAGTGCCCCGCGAGGCTGGAGGCAGTTCTTC. As protein: CSAPRGWRQFF.

This clone was seen only once. This chain links TRBV30 with TRBJ1-5; 7 bases fit TRBD1. The junction had 7 bases not matched to a gene; V was cut back by 8 bases and J by 6 bases. This CDR3 has 12 residues. Per the germline V gene, CDR1 is GTSNPN and CDR2 is SVGIG (reference sequence). CDR3 region: CALRQGGQPQHF. CDR3 coding DNA: TGTGCCCTACGACAGGGAGGTCAGCCCCAGCATTTT.

This sequence joins TRBV27 and TRBJ1-2; 8 bases align to TRBD1. The CDR3 is 14 amino acids. V shed 1 base, J shed 13 bases, and the junction held 11 bases outside the gene matches. Germline-derived CDR1 and CDR2 are MNHEY and SMNVEV (reference sequence). The CDR3 reads CASSLWASGQGLTF. The DNA for the CDR3 is TGTGCCAGCAGTTTATGGGCTTCCGGACAGGGACTCACCTTC.

This rearrangement joins TRBV28 to TRBJ1-5; 7 bases map to TRBD1. This CDR3 contains 15 residues. Germline CDR1 reads MDHEN; CDR2 reads SYDVKM. The V gene end was trimmed by 5 bases and the J gene end by 4 bases; junction bases not matched to a gene: 8. CDR3 in amino acids: CASSQPTTGNQPQHF. The CDR3 bases are TGTGCCAGCAGTCAACCGACGACAGGGAATCAGCCCCAGCATTTT.

This clone was counted between two and nine times. V usage is TRBV2 and J usage is TRBJ1-2; D ambiguous. Germline loops: CDR1 SNHLY, CDR2 FYNNEI. This CDR3 comprises 12 residues. The V end was cut by 7 bases, the J end by 8 bases, with 14 bases between. CDR3 residues: CASISGLRGYTF. The CDR3 bases are TGTGCCAGCATATCGGGTCTGCGGGGCTACACCTTC.

The J gene is TRBJ2-3, the V gene TRBV7-6, with a possible D match to TRBD2 (5 bases). The CDR3 is 17 residues long. Trimming pared 5 bases from V and 8 bases from J, leaving 26 bases between. Germline loops: CDR1 SGHVS, CDR2 FNYEAQ. The CDR3 nucleotides are TGTGCCAGCAGCCCCCCGGCCGGTGGTTCTGGAGGTGGTACGCAGTATTTT. It yields the protein CASSPPAGGSGGGTQYF. The whole variable domain, filled in from reference TRBV7-6 and TRBJ2-3, reads GAGVSQSPRYKVTKRGQDVALRCDPISGHVSLYWYRQALGQGPEFLTYFNYEAQQDKSGLPNDRFSAERPEGSISTLTIQRTEQRDSAMYRCASSPPAGGSGGGTQYFGPGTRLTVL.

V and J are TRBV19 and TRBJ2-2, with D unclear. The V gene lost 9 bases and the J gene lost 2 bases, with 13 bases spanning the gap. The CDR3 loop spans 14 amino acids. The germline V gene has CDR1 LNHDA and CDR2 SQIVND (reference sequence). This chain's CDR3 is CASQSLGNTGELFF. The DNA of the CDR3 is TGTGCCAGCCAGAGCCTAGGTAACACCGGGGAGCTGTTTTTT. The full variable domain, completed using reference TRBV19 and TRBJ2-2, is DGGITQSPKYLFRKEGQNVTLSCEQNLNHDAMYWYRQDPGQGLRLIYYSQIVNDFQKGDIAEGYSVSREKKESFPLTVTSAQKNPTAFYLCASQSLGNTGELFFGEGSRLTVL.